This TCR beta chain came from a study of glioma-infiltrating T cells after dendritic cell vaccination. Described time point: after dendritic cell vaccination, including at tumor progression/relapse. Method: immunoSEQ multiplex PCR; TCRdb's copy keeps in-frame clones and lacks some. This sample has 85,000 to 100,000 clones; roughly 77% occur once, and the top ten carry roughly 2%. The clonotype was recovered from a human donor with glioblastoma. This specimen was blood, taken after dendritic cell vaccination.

The DNA of the CDR3 is TGTGCCAGCTCACAGGGGAAGGACACTGAAGCTTTCTTT. It yields the protein CASSQGKDTEAFF. V usage is TRBV18 and J usage is TRBJ1-1; the D gene is possibly TRBD1 (5 bases). CDR3 length: 13 residues. V gave up 4 bases and J gave up 3 bases, with 9 bases separating them. Germline V gene data show CDR1 as KGHSH and CDR2 as LQKENI.